The rows below give T cell receptor beta chains drawn from one sample of a study of blood T cell repertoires in COVID-19. The assay was immunoSEQ multiplex PCR, and TCRdb's table has in-frame clones only and misses some. Of 130,000 to 150,000 clones in the sample, roughly 87% are singletons; the top ten hold 1.5% to 2%. Sequenced: peripheral blood. The origin of the receptors is a human donor in a cohort sampled during active COVID-19. CDR3s include the opening cysteine and the closing phenylalanine or tryptophan. The D gene is left open where the match is weak. Some rows mark clone size as missing; the rest say once, few, many or name a class of expanded clone.

v_call	cdr3_length	j_call	d_call	clone_size	cdr3_aa	cdr3_nt
TRBV6-1	16	TRBJ1-4	-	-	CASSEWVGATNEKLFF	TGTGCCAGCAGTGAATGGGTAGGGGCAACTAATGAAAAACTGTTTTTT
TRBV7-9	15	TRBJ1-4	-	-	CASSPSRGGNEKLFF	TGTGCCAGCAGTCCATCACGGGGAGGTAATGAAAAACTGTTTTTT
TRBV7-2	14	TRBJ2-3	TRBD2	-	CASSSLAGPDTQYF	TGTGCCAGCAGCTCATTAGCGGGGCCAGATACGCAGTATTTT
TRBV4-1	15	TRBJ1-1	-	-	CASSYGRELNTEAFF	TGCGCCAGCAGCTACGGACGGGAATTAAACACTGAAGCTTTCTTT
TRBV6-6	14	TRBJ1-3	-	once	CASSYLGSPNTIYF	TGTGCCAGCAGTTACTTGGGCAGCCCGAACACCATATATTTT
TRBV10-3	14	TRBJ1-1	-	-	CAISDGTPNTEAFF	TGTGCCATCAGTGATGGGACACCGAACACTGAAGCTTTCTTT
TRBV19	15	TRBJ1-1	-	-	CASSIAGGGNTEAFF	TGTGCCAGTAGTATAGCTGGGGGGGGTAATACTGAAGCTTTCTTT
TRBV18	17	TRBJ2-7	-	once	CASSPLRVQMIASGQYF	TGTGCCAGCTCACCCCTCAGGGTCCAAATGATTGCTTCGGGGCAGTACTTC
TRBV20-1	14	TRBJ2-1	TRBD2	-	CSASLWTSPNEQFF	TGCAGTGCTAGTCTTTGGACTAGTCCCAATGAGCAGTTCTTC
TRBV29-1	12	TRBJ2-2	-	-	CSATQNTGELFF	TGCAGCGCAACACAGAACACCGGGGAGCTGTTTTTT
TRBV2	16	TRBJ1-5	-	-	CASSEARGYSNQPQHF	TGTGCCAGCAGTGAAGCCCGGGGATATAGCAATCAGCCCCAGCATTTT
TRBV10-3	13	TRBJ2-1	-	-	CAISDMGDDEQFF	TGTGCCATCAGTGACATGGGAGACGATGAGCAGTTCTTC
TRBV6-5	14	TRBJ2-3	TRBD2	once	CASSTGGPADTQYF	TGTGCCAGCAGTACGGGGGGGCCCGCAGATACGCAGTATTTT